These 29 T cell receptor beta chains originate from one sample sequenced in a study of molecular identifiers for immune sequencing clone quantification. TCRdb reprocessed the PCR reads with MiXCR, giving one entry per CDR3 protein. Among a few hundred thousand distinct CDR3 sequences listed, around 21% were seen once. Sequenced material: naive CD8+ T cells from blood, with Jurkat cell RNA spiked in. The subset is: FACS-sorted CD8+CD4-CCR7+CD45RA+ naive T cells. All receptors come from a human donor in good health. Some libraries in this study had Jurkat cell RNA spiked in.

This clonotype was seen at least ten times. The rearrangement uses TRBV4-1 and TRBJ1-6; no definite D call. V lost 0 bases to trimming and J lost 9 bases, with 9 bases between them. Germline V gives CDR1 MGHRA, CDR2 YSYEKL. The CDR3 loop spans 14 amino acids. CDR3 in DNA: TGCGCCAGCAGCCAAGAAACCGTAGGTTCACCCCTCCACTTT. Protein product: CASSQETVGSPLHF.

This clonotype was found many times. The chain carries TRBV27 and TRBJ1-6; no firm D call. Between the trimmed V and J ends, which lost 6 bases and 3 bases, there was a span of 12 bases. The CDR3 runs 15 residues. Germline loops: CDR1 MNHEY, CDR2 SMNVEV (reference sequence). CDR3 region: CASSPDGYYNSPLHF. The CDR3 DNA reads TGTGCCAGCAGCCCTGACGGCTACTATAATTCACCCCTCCACTTT.

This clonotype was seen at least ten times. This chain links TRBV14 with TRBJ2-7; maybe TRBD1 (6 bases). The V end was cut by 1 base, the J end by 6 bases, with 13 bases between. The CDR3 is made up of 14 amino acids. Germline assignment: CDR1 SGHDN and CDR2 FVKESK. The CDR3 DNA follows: TGTGCCAGCAGCCAAGTAGGGGGTACTACCGAGCAGTACTTC. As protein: CASSQVGGTTEQYF.

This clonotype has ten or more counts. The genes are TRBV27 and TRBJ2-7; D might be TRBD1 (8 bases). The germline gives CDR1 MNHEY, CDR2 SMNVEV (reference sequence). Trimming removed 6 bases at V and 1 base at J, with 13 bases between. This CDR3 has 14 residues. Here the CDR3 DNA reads TGTGCCAGCAGAATACAGGGGGGGTCCTACGAGCAGTACTTC. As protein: CASRIQGGSYEQYF.

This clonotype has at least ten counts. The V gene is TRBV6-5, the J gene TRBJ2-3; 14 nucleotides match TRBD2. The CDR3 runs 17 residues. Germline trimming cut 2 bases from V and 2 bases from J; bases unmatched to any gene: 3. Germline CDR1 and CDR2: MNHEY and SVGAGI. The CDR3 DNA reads TGTGCCAGCAGTTACCGGACTAGCGGGGGGCCCACAGATACGCAGTATTTT. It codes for CASSYRTSGGPTDTQYF.

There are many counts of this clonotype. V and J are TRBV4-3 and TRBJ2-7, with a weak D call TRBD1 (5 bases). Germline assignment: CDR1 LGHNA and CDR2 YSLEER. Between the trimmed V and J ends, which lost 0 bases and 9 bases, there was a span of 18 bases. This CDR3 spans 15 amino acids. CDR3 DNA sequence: TGCGCCAGCAGCCAAGAGTGGCAGGGCTACGATGTGCAGTACTTC. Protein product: CASSQEWQGYDVQYF.

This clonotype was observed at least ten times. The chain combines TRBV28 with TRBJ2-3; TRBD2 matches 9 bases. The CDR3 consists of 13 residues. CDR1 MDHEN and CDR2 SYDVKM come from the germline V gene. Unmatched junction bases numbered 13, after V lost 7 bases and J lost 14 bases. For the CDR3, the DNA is TGTGCCAGCACCCCGACCGGGGCGCGGGAGGGGTATTTT. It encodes CASTPTGAREGYF.

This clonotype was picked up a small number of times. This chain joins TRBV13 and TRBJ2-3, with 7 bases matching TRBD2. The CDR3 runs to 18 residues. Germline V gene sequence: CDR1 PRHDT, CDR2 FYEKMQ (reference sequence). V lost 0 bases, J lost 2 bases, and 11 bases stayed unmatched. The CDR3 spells CASSLGLDGGGLTDTQYF. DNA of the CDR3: TGTGCCAGCAGCTTAGGCCTGGATGGCGGGGGACTCACAGATACGCAGTATTTT. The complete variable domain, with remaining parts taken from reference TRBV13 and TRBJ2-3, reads AAGVIQSPRHLIKEKRETATLKCYPIPRHDTVYWYQQGPGQDPQFLISFYEKMQSDKGSIPDRFSAQQFSDYHSELNMSSLELGDSALYFCASSLGLDGGGLTDTQYFGPGTRLTVL.

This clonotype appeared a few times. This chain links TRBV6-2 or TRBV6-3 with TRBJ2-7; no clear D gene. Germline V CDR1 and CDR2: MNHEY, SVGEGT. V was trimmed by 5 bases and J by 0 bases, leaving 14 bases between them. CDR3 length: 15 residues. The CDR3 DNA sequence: TGTGCCAGCAGTCTTGACCCAGTGGTCTCCTACGAGCAGTACTTC. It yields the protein CASSLDPVVSYEQYF.

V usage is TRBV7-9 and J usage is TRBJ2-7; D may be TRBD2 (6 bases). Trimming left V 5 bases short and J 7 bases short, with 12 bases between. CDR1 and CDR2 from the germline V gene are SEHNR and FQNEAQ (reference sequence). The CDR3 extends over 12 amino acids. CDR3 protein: CASSGPGVEQYF. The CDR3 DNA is TGTGCCAGCAGCGGACCGGGGGTGGAGCAGTACTTC.

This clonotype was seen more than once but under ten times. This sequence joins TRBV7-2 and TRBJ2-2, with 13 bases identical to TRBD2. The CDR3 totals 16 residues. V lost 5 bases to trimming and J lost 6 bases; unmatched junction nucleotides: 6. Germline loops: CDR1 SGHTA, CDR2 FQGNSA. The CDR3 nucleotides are TGTGCCAGCAGCGCCGGACTAGCGGGAGTCGCCGGGGAGCTGTTTTTT. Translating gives CASSAGLAGVAGELFF.

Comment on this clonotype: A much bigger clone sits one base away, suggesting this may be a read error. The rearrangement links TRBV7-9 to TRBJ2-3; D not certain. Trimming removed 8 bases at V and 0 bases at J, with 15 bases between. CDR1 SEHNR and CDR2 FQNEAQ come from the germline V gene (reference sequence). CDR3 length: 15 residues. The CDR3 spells CASPPLGGSTDTQYF. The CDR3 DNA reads TGTGCCAGCCCCCCCCTCGGCGGTAGCACAGATACGCAGTATTTT.

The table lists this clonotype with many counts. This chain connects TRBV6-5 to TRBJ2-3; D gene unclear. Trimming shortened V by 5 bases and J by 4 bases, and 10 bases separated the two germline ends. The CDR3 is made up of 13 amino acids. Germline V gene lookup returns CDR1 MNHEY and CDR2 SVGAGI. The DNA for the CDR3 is TGTGCCAGCAGTCCCAAGACGGCAGATACGCAGTATTTT. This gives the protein CASSPKTADTQYF.

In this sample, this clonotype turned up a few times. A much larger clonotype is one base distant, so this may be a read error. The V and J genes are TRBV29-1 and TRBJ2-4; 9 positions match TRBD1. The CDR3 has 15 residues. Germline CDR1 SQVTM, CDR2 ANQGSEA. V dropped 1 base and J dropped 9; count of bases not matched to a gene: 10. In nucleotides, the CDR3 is TGCAGCGTTGAAGGGGGCTGGACAGGGGTGAGCATTCAGTACTTC. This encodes CSVEGGWTGVSIQYF.

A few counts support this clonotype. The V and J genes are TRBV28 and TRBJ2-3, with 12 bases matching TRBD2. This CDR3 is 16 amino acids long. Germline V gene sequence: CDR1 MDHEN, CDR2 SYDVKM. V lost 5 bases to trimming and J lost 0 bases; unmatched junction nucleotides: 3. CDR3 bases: TGTGCCAGCAGTGTAGGGACTAGCGGGAGCACAGATACGCAGTATTTT. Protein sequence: CASSVGTSGSTDTQYF.

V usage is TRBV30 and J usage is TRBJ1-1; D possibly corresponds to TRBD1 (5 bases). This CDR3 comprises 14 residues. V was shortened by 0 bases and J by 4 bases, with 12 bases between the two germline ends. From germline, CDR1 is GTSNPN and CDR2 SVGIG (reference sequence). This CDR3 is CAWSVGPGGTEAFF. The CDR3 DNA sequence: TGTGCCTGGAGTGTGGGGCCCGGAGGCACTGAAGCTTTCTTT.

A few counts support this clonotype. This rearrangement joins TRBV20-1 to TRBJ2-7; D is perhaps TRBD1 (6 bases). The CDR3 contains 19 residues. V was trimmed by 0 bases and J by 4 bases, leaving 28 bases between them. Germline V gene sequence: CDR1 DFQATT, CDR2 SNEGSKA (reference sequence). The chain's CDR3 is CSARERTAGTIRGGYEQYF. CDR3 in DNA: TGCAGTGCTAGAGAAAGGACAGCCGGGACGATTAGAGGGGGATACGAGCAGTACTTC.

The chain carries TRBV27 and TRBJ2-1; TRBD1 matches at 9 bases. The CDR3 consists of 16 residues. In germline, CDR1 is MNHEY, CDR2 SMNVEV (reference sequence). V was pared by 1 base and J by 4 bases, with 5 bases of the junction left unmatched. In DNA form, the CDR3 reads TGTGCCAGCAGTTTATACGGGACAGGGCCTTACAATGAGCAGTTCTTC. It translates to CASSLYGTGPYNEQFF.

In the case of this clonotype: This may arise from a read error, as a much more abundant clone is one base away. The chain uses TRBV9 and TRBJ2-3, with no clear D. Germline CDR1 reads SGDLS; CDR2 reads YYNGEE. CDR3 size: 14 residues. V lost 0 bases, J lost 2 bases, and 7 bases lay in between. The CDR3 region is CASSVELNTDTQYF. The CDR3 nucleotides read TGTGCCAGCAGCGTAGAACTGAACACAGATACGCAGTATTTT.

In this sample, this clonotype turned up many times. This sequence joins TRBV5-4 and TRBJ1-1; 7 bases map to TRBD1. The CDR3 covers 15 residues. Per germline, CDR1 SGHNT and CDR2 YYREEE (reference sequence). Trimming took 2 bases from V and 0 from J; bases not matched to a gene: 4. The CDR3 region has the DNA TGTGCCAGCAGCTTATCCGGGACAGTGAACACTGAAGCTTTCTTT. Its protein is CASSLSGTVNTEAFF.

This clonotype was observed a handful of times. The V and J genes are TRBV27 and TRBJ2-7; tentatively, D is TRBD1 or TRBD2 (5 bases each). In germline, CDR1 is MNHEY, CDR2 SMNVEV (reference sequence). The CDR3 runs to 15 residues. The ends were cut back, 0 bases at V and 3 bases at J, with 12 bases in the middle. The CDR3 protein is CASSLSGRRGYEQYF. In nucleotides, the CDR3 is TGTGCCAGCAGTTTATCGGGACGGCGAGGCTACGAGCAGTACTTC.

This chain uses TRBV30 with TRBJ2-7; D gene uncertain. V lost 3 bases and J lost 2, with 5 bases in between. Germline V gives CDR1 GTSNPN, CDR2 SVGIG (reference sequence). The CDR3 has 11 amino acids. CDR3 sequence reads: CAWRSAYEQYF. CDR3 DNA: TGTGCCTGGAGAAGTGCCTACGAGCAGTACTTC.

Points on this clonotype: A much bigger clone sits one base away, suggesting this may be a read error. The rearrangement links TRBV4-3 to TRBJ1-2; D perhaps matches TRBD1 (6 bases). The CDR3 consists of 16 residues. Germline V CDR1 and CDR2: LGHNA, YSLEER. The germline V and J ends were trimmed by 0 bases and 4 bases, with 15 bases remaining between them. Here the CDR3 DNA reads TGCGCCAGCAGCCAAGATGTCGGGGACACCAGCTATGGCTACACCTTC. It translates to CASSQDVGDTSYGYTF.

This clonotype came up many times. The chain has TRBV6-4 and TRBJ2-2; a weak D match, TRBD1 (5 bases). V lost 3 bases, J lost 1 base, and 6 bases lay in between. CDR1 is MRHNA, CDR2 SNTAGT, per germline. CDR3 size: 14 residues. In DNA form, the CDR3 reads TGTGCCAGCAGTGAAGGGGTGAACACCGGGGAGCTGTTTTTT. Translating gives CASSEGVNTGELFF.

Here the CDR3 DNA reads TGTGCCAGCAGCTTAGGCGGCGGACAAATCTCACCCCTCCACTTT. Translating gives CASSLGGGQISPLHF. This chain joins TRBV11-2 and TRBJ1-6; tentatively, D is TRBD1 (5 bases). CDR1 is SGHAT, CDR2 FQNNGV, per germline. This CDR3 comprises 15 residues. V dropped 1 base and J dropped 10 bases, with 14 bases sitting between them.

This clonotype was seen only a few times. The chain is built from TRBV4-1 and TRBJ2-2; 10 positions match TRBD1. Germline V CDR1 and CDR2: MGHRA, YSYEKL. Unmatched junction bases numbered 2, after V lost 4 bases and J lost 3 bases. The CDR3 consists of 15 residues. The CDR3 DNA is TGCGCCAGCAGCCTCGGACAGGGGGACACCGGGGAGCTGTTTTTT. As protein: CASSLGQGDTGELFF.

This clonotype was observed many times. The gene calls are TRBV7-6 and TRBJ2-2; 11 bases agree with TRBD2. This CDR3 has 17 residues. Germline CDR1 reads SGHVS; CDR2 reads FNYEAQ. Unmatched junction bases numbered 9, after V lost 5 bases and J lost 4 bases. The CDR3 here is CASSPVSGGARTGELFF. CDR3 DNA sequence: TGTGCCAGCAGCCCCGTTAGCGGGGGGGCCCGCACCGGGGAGCTGTTTTTT.

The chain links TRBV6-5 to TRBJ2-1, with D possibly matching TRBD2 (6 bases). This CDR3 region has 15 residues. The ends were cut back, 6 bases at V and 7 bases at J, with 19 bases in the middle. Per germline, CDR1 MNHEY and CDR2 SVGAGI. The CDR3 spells CASRGGGGPGNEQFF. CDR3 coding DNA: TGTGCCAGCAGGGGAGGAGGTGGGCCGGGGAATGAGCAGTTCTTC.

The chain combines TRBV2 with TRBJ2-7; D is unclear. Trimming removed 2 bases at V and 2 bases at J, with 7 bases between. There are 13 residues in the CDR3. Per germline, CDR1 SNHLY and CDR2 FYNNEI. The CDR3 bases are TGTGCCAGCAGTGAATATCAGCCCTACGAGCAGTACTTC. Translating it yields CASSEYQPYEQYF.